The clone carrying this T cell receptor (beta chain) was seen many times. The data are from a study of T cells in Graves' hyperthyroidism and ophthalmopathy. Trimming took 1 base from V and 0 from J, leaving 9 bases between them. Germline loops: CDR1 SGDLS, CDR2 YYNGEE. This CDR3 is 15 amino acids long. The TCR beta CDR3 regions underwent amplification using RNA transcripts as the source. RT-PCR in the first round (using the HTBI primer set) targeted the TCR CDR3. TCRdb ran MiXCR on the multiplex PCR reads and lists one entry per CDR3 protein. The profile shows about 620,000 distinct CDR3 sequences, around 15% of them singletons.

The sequence derives from a woman in her 30s with Graves' hyperthyroidism. Sequencing input: blood. V usage is TRBV9 and J usage is TRBJ2-3; a possible D gene is TRBD2 (5 bases). CDR3 residues: CASSVQPSSTDTQYF. The CDR3 bases are TGTGCCAGCAGCGTACAGCCTAGCAGCACAGATACGCAGTATTTT.